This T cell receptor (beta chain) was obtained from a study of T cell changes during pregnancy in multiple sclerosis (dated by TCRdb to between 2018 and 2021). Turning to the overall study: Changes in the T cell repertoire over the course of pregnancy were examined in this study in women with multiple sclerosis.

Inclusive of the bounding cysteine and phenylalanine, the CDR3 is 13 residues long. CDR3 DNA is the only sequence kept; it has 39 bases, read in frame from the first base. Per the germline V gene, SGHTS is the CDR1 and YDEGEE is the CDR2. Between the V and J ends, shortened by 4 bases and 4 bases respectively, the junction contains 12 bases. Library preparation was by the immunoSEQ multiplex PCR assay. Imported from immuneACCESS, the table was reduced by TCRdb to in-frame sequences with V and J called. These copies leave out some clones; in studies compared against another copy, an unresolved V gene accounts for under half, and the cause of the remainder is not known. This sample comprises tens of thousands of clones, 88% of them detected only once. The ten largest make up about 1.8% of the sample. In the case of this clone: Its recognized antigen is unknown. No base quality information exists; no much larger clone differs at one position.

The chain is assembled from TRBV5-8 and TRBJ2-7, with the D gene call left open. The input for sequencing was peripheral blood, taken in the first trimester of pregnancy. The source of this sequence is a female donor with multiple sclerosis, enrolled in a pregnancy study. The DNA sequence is TGTGCCAGCAGCCTGACAAAAAGATACGAGCAGTACTTC. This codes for CASSLTKRYEQYF.